These 8 T cell receptor beta chains originate from one sample sequenced in a study of OX40 agonist ivuxolimab in advanced cancers. This table comes from immunoSEQ multiplex PCR, and its TCRdb copy is limited to in-frame clones, with some not included. The sample contains roughly 50,000 clones, 91% of which appear only once. The sequencing used CD4+ or CD8+ T cells sorted from blood, collected in a trial of the OX40 agonist ivuxolimab. Source of these receptors: an adult with an advanced solid tumor such as melanoma, head and neck, liver or kidney cancer.

The V call is TRBV4-3, the J call TRBJ1-2; no firm D call. This CDR3 region has 12 residues. V lost 8 bases to trimming and J lost 1 base, with 8 bases between them. CDR1 and CDR2 from the germline V gene are LGHNA and YSLEER. The CDR3 reads CASGRLNYGYTF. In DNA form, the CDR3 reads TGCGCCAGCGGCAGGCTTAACTATGGCTACACCTTC.

This clone was recorded a few times. The chain is built from TRBV6-4 and TRBJ1-5; D is unclear. This CDR3 region has 11 residues. The germline gives CDR1 MRHNA, CDR2 SNTAGT. Trimming took off 6 bases at V and 4 bases at J, with 4 bases between the two ends. The CDR3 DNA is TGTGCCAGCAGAAAAAATCAGCCCCAGCATTTT. This sequence encodes CASRKNQPQHF.

This clone was seen only once. This chain links TRBV5-1 with TRBJ2-7; maybe TRBD2 (5 bases). With 4 bases removed from V and 1 base from J, the gap between germline ends came to 12 bases. CDR1 and CDR2 from the germline V gene are SGHRS and YFSETQ. There are 14 residues in the CDR3. CDR3 in amino acids: CASSPEGWSYEQYF. CDR3 in DNA: TGCGCCAGCAGCCCTGAGGGCTGGTCCTACGAGCAGTACTTC.

The gene calls are TRBV6-5 and TRBJ1-5; D is uncertain. Germline V gene data show CDR1 as MNHEY and CDR2 as SVGAGI. The V end was cut by 4 bases, the J end by 7 bases, with 20 bases between. The CDR3 consists of 16 residues. In nucleotides, the CDR3 is TGTGCCAGCAGTTCGCGTGGTGGAAGAGTGGAGCAGCCCCAGCATTTT. Protein product: CASSSRGGRVEQPQHF.

The chain employs TRBV27 and TRBJ2-2, with 7 bases lining up with TRBD2. CDR3 length: 14 residues. The J segment lost 6 bases and the V segment lost 2 bases, leaving 3 bases of the junction unmatched. CDR1 is MNHEY and CDR2 is SMNVEV in the germline V gene (reference sequence). The CDR3 DNA is TGTGCCAGCAGTTTAGGCCTAGCGGCCGGGGAGCTGTTTTTT. It is translated as CASSLGLAAGELFF.

The chain carries TRBV21-1 and TRBJ1-5; the table names TRBD1, a call not compared with the DNA. TRBV21-1 is tagged as a pseudogene. This CDR3 is built from 17 residues. In DNA form, the CDR3 reads TGTGCCAGCAGCTTTCTATACAGGGGTGATAGCAATCAGCCCCAGCATTTT. Encoded protein: CASSFLYRGDSNQPQHF.

The chain joins TRBV27 to TRBJ2-2; a possible D gene is TRBD1 (5 bases). This CDR3 is 16 amino acids long. Germline CDR1 MNHEY, CDR2 SMNVEV (reference sequence). V lost 0 bases to trimming and J lost 5 bases, with 13 bases between them. CDR3 nucleotide sequence: TGTGCCAGCAGTTTATCTGGCAGGGTGGGGACCGGGGAGCTGTTTTTT. Its protein product is CASSLSGRVGTGELFF.

This sequence joins TRBV5-1 and TRBJ2-2, with 9 bases that match TRBD2. After removal of 4 bases from V and 4 bases from J, the junction contained 5 bases not matched to a gene. The germline V gene has CDR1 SGHRS and CDR2 YFSETQ. The CDR3 runs 15 residues. The CDR3 nucleotides are TGCGCCAGCAGCCCGGGACTAGCTCTCACCGGGGAGCTGTTTTTT. The encoded protein is CASSPGLALTGELFF.